Following are 16 T cell receptor beta chains from one sample sequenced in a study of cytomegalovirus exposure and HLA in healthy donors. PCR used 60 Vbeta primers and 13 Jbeta primers. The table came from immunoSEQ multiplex PCR; TCRdb's copy has only in-frame clones and leaves some out. Counted here are 110,000 to 150,000 clones, about 70% occurring once; the ten biggest clones make up approximately 4.3%. Sequencing input: PBMCs. The source is a man aged 60-69 years in good health and CMV-seronegative.

The rearrangement joins TRBV7-9 to TRBJ2-1; perhaps TRBD1 as D (5 bases). The V gene lost 5 bases and the J gene lost 0 bases, with 17 bases spanning the gap. This CDR3 is built from 17 residues. Germline CDR1 SEHNR, CDR2 FQNEAQ (reference sequence). The CDR3 loop is CASSPSRTSNSYNEQFF. In nucleotides, the CDR3 is TGTGCCAGCAGCCCGTCGAGGACATCGAACTCCTACAATGAGCAGTTCTTC.

The rearrangement joins TRBV2 to TRBJ1-1; 7 nucleotides line up with TRBD1. Per the germline V gene, CDR1 is SNHLY and CDR2 is FYNNEI. Trimming removed 6 bases from V and 6 bases from J; junction bases left unmatched: 13. The CDR3 loop spans 15 amino acids. CDR3 nucleotide sequence: TGTGCCAGCAGGAGGGGGCCGACAACCGAGCCTGAAGCTTTCTTT. Its protein is CASRRGPTTEPEAFF.

The table lists this clone with a few counts. V usage is TRBV18 and J usage is TRBJ1-2; TRBD1 matches at 9 bases. This CDR3 has 13 residues. Germline CDR1 KGHSH, CDR2 LQKENI. V was pared by 1 base and J by 6 bases, with 0 bases of the junction left unmatched. The CDR3, as DNA: TGTGCCAGCTCACCACGACAGGGGGATGGCTACACCTTC. It yields the protein CASSPRQGDGYTF.

The V call is TRBV2, the J call TRBJ1-2; D remains ambiguous. V was shortened by 3 bases and J by 7 bases, with 18 bases between the two germline ends. Germline CDR1 and CDR2: SNHLY and FYNNEI. This CDR3 comprises 15 residues. The DNA for the CDR3 is TGTGCCAGCAGTGAGGGGAATAGGCGGGGAGGTGGCTACACCTTC. It specifies CASSEGNRRGGGYTF.

The chain's CDR3 is CASSLGVGGNQPQHF. The CDR3 DNA sequence: TGTGCCAGCAGTCTAGGGGTTGGGGGCAATCAGCCCCAGCATTTT. The gene calls are TRBV6-5 and TRBJ1-5; possible D gene TRBD1, 5 bases. The CDR3 spans 15 residues. Germline V gene sequence: CDR1 MNHEY, CDR2 SVGAGI. V was clipped by 5 bases and J by 2 bases, with 13 bases between them.

The rearrangement links TRBV7-3 to TRBJ1-1; possibly TRBD1 for D (6 bases). Looked up from germline, CDR1 is SGHTA and CDR2 is FQGTGA. Trimming cost V 6 bases and J 1 base, with 9 bases left between them. The CDR3 spans 13 residues. CDR3 in amino acids: CASRDRSNTEAFF. The CDR3 region has the DNA TGTGCCAGCAGAGACAGGTCGAACACTGAAGCTTTCTTT.

The CDR3 loop is CASSLGTSLGGEQFF. Here the CDR3 DNA reads TGCGCCAGCAGCTTGGGGACTAGCTTGGGGGGAGAGCAGTTCTTC. The chain joins TRBV5-1 to TRBJ2-1; the match to TRBD2 covers 8 bases. J lost 10 bases, V lost 0 bases, and 9 bases had no gene match. The CDR3 covers 15 residues. CDR1 SGHRS and CDR2 YFSETQ come from the germline V gene.

This sequence joins TRBV7-2 and TRBJ2-7; 7 nucleotides line up with TRBD1. The CDR3 covers 14 residues. Trimming removed 7 bases from V and 3 bases from J; junction bases left unmatched: 9. In germline, CDR1 is SGHTA, CDR2 FQGNSA. The CDR3 reads CASNPGTAFYEQYF. The CDR3 DNA sequence: TGTGCCAGCAACCCCGGGACAGCCTTCTACGAGCAGTACTTC.

This CDR3 is CASSYSTGGGYTF. CDR3 bases: TGTGCCAGCAGCTACTCGACAGGGGGAGGCTACACCTTC. The rearrangement joins TRBV9 to TRBJ1-2; 9 bases are shared with TRBD1. Germline values: CDR1 SGDLS, CDR2 YYNGEE. The CDR3 extends over 13 amino acids. V shed 4 bases and J 8 bases; nucleotides not matched to a gene: 6.

This chain joins TRBV5-4 and TRBJ2-7; TRBD2 agrees at 10 bases. The junction had 9 bases not matched to a gene; V was cut back by 7 bases and J by 5 bases. The V gene's germline CDR1 is SGHNT and CDR2 YYREEE (reference sequence). There are 14 residues in the CDR3. CDR3: CASRLASGGHEQYF. The CDR3 DNA is TGTGCCAGCCGCCTGGCTAGCGGGGGCCACGAGCAGTACTTC.

This clone has a handful of counts. The chain couples TRBV28 to TRBJ1-4, with 7 bases fitting TRBD1. The length of the CDR3 is 14 residues. Germline CDR1 is MDHEN and CDR2 is SYDVKM. The trim removed 6 bases at V and 3 bases at J, leaving 4 bases unmatched. Written as DNA, the CDR3 is TGTGCCAGCAGCCCCGGGACAGCTAATGAAAAACTGTTTTTT. The encoded protein is CASSPGTANEKLFF.

V gene TRBV9 combines with J gene TRBJ2-2, with 8 positions matching TRBD2. Germline V gene sequence: CDR1 SGDLS, CDR2 YYNGEE. This CDR3 is 15 amino acids long. The V segment lost 0 bases and the J segment 5 bases; nucleotides outside the gene matches: 3. Written as DNA, the CDR3 is TGTGCCAGCAGCGTAGAAGCGGGAGCAACCGGGGAGCTGTTTTTT. It yields the protein CASSVEAGATGELFF.

The chain is built from TRBV30 and TRBJ2-5; D not resolved. The CDR3 sequence is 11 residues long. The germline V gene has CDR1 GTSNPN and CDR2 SVGIG (reference sequence). V lost 1 base, J lost 4 bases, and 4 bases lay in between. The CDR3 protein is CAWSGVETQYF. The CDR3 DNA is TGTGCCTGGAGTGGAGTAGAGACCCAGTACTTC. Filled out from reference TRBV30 and TRBJ2-5, the complete variable domain reads SQTIHQWPATLVQPVGSPLSLECTVEGTSNPNLYWYRQAAGRGLQLLFYSVGIGQISSEVPQNLSASRPQDRQFILSSKKLLLSDSGFYLCAWSGVETQYFGPGTRLLVL.

The chain is built from TRBV18 and TRBJ1-4, with 7 positions matching TRBD1. The V gene end was trimmed by 3 bases and the J gene end by 11 bases; junction bases not matched to a gene: 9. Per the germline V gene, CDR1 is KGHSH and CDR2 is LQKENI. The CDR3 extends over 14 amino acids. This CDR3 is CASSPRTGFDKLFF. CDR3 sequence (DNA): TGTGCCAGCTCACCCCGGACAGGTTTCGACAAACTGTTTTTT. Combining the CDR3 with reference TRBV18 and TRBJ1-4 gives the whole variable domain NAGVMQNPRHLVRRRGQEARLRCSPMKGHSHVYWYRQLPEEGLKFMVYLQKENIIDESGMPKERFSAEFPKEGPSILRIQQVVRGDSAAYFCASSPRTGFDKLFFGSGTQLSVL.

This clone appeared once. The V call is TRBV14, the J call TRBJ2-6; 7 positions agree with TRBD2. After removal of 4 bases from V and 2 bases from J, the junction contained 8 bases not matched to a gene. The CDR3 extends over 17 amino acids. Germline V gene data show CDR1 as SGHDN and CDR2 as FVKESK. CDR3 sequence: CASSRREGQPGANVLTF. The DNA of the CDR3 is TGTGCCAGCAGCCGAAGGGAGGGCCAGCCTGGGGCCAACGTCCTGACTTTC.

This clone showed up just a few times. The V and J genes are TRBV18 and TRBJ1-4; D possibly corresponds to TRBD1 (5 bases). CDR1 KGHSH and CDR2 LQKENI come from the germline V gene. Trimming took 3 bases from V and 0 from J, leaving 11 bases between them. The CDR3 is 16 residues long. The CDR3 coding sequence is TGTGCCAGCTCACCGACAGTTTCTGCAACTAATGAAAAACTGTTTTTT. Translation gives CASSPTVSATNEKLFF.